These 21 T cell receptor beta chains came from one sample sequenced in a study of cytomegalovirus exposure and HLA in healthy donors listed by TCRdb under 2017. Library prep was done by the immunoSEQ multiplex PCR assay. The multiplex PCR relied on a mix of 60 forward primers for TCR Vbeta segments and 13 reverse primers for TCR Jbeta segments. This is the immuneACCESS table as TCRdb keeps it, with only in-frame sequences that have V and J called. A part of the clones is gone; compared with another copy, unresolved V genes explain less than half, and the rest is unexplained. The sample contains some 120,000 clones, 80% of them found a single time. The ten largest make up roughly 2.5% of the sample. Sample: PBMCs. Source of these receptors: a man aged 25 to 40 in good health and CMV-seronegative.

This clone was detected once. This rearrangement joins TRBV7-9 to TRBJ2-7; D unresolved. CDR1 is SEHNR, CDR2 FQNEAQ, per germline (reference sequence). V shed 4 bases and J shed 1 base, with 14 bases lying between them. CDR3 length: 15 residues. The CDR3 bases are TGTGCCAGCAGCTCCCTGGCGGATCCTTCCTACGAGCAGTACTTC. This encodes CASSSLADPSYEQYF.

The gene calls are TRBV4-3 and TRBJ2-1; perhaps TRBD2 as D (5 bases). Trimming left V 0 bases short and J 4 bases short, with 10 bases between. Per germline, CDR1 LGHNA and CDR2 YSLEER. The CDR3 totals 15 residues. CDR3 loop: CASSQDPSIYNEQFF. CDR3 DNA: TGCGCCAGCAGCCAAGACCCTAGCATATACAATGAGCAGTTCTTC.

This chain uses TRBV5-1 with TRBJ2-1, with 10 bases lining up with TRBD2. The CDR3 loop spans 14 amino acids. After removal of 9 bases from V and 4 bases from J, the junction contained 7 bases not matched to a gene. Germline assignment: CDR1 SGHRS and CDR2 YFSETQ. This CDR3 reads CATKLAGTYNEQFF. CDR3 DNA sequence: TGCGCCACCAAACTAGCGGGAACTTACAATGAGCAGTTCTTC.

The rearrangement joins TRBV28 to TRBJ2-1, with D perhaps TRBD1 (6 bases). The CDR3 length is 15 residues. Trimming removed 6 bases at V and 0 bases at J, with 12 bases between. From germline, CDR1 is MDHEN and CDR2 SYDVKM. This chain's CDR3 is CASRFGQNSYNEQFF. CDR3 coding DNA: TGTGCCAGCAGGTTTGGACAGAACTCCTACAATGAGCAGTTCTTC.

The V and J genes are TRBV5-1 and TRBJ2-2; 8 bases are a match to TRBD1. CDR3 length equals 16 residues. Germline-derived CDR1 and CDR2 are SGHRS and YFSETQ. V shed 4 bases and J 4 bases; nucleotides not matched to a gene: 9. The DNA of the CDR3 is TGCGCCAGCAGCCAGCACCGGACAGGGCCCACCGGGGAGCTGTTTTTT. It specifies CASSQHRTGPTGELFF.

V usage is TRBV4-3 and J usage is TRBJ1-2; no reliable D call. Germline V gene sequence: CDR1 LGHNA, CDR2 YSLEER. The CDR3 is made up of 14 amino acids. The V gene lost 1 base and the J gene lost 3 bases, with 9 bases spanning the gap. The CDR3 here is CASSQGRMHYGYTF. The CDR3 nucleotides are TGCGCCAGCAGCCAAGGGAGAATGCACTATGGCTACACCTTC.

The chain recombines TRBV9 with TRBJ1-1; 7 bases align to TRBD1. The CDR3 contains 12 residues. V gave up 6 bases and J gave up 6 bases; unmatched junction bases: 5. Per the germline V gene, CDR1 is SGDLS and CDR2 is YYNGEE. CDR3 DNA: TGTGCCAGCACGGGGCAGGGGGCTGAAGCTTTCTTT. Translation gives CASTGQGAEAFF.

This clone was counted a few times. This rearrangement joins TRBV4-2 to TRBJ2-7, with D possibly being TRBD2 (6 bases). The CDR3 runs to 14 residues. Between the trimmed V and J ends, which lost 5 bases and 3 bases, there was a span of 14 bases. The germline V gene encodes CDR1 LGHNA and CDR2 YNFKEQ. The CDR3, as DNA: TGTGCCAGCAGCTTCCCGGGGGATCACTACGAGCAGTACTTC. As protein: CASSFPGDHYEQYF.

This clone was counted a few times. The CDR3 loop is CASSDGFAGGGETQYF. The CDR3 nucleotides are TGCGCCAGCAGTGATGGGTTCGCGGGAGGGGGGGAGACCCAGTACTTC. This chain connects TRBV10-2 to TRBJ2-5, with TRBD2 matching 9 bases. Germline V gene data show CDR1 as WSHSY and CDR2 as SAAADI. V dropped 3 bases and J dropped 5; count of bases not matched to a gene: 10. This CDR3 is built from 16 residues.

This clone occurred a few times. V gene TRBV10-3 combines with J gene TRBJ2-7, with D tentatively TRBD2 (6 bases). The length of the CDR3 is 13 residues. V was clipped by 10 bases and J by 3 bases, with 16 bases between them. Per germline, CDR1 ENHRY and CDR2 SYGVKD. CDR3 residues: CATGTSGVYEQYF. CDR3 nucleotide sequence: TGTGCCACGGGGACCTCGGGGGTCTACGAGCAGTACTTC.

The chain is built from TRBV28 and TRBJ2-1; D not certain. Germline lookup yields CDR1 MDHEN and CDR2 SYDVKM. This CDR3 is built from 13 residues. Trimming pared 3 bases from V and 4 bases from J, leaving 7 bases between. CDR3 amino acids: CASSFEDYNEQFF. CDR3 DNA sequence: TGTGCCAGCAGTTTCGAGGATTACAATGAGCAGTTCTTC. The variable domain in full, completed from reference TRBV28 and TRBJ2-1, reads DVKVTQSSRYLVKRTGEKVFLECVQDMDHENMFWYRQDPGLGLRLIYFSYDVKMKEKGDIPEGYSVSREKKERFSLILESASTNQTSMYLCASSFEDYNEQFFGPGTRLTVL.

This chain links TRBV27 with TRBJ2-1; weak D call: TRBD1 (6 bases). The germline gives CDR1 MNHEY, CDR2 SMNVEV (reference sequence). This CDR3 is built from 13 residues. The V gene lost 8 bases and the J gene lost 6 bases, with 14 bases spanning the gap. The CDR3 here is CASGGLSVNEQFF. The CDR3 DNA reads as TGTGCCAGCGGGGGCCTTTCTGTCAATGAGCAGTTCTTC.

Only a few counts were recorded for this clone. This chain joins TRBV7-9 and TRBJ2-7; D gene ambiguous. In germline, CDR1 is SEHNR, CDR2 FQNEAQ (reference sequence). The CDR3 is 14 amino acids. Trimming stripped 1 base from V and 6 bases from J, with 13 bases between. CDR3 DNA: TGTGCCAGCAGCTTAGACCTTGCAGTTATCGAGCAGTACTTC. Residues: CASSLDLAVIEQYF.

The V and J genes are TRBV4-1 and TRBJ2-7; 9 bases line up with TRBD1. The CDR3 loop spans 15 amino acids. Germline-derived CDR1 and CDR2 are MGHRA and YSYEKL. V was clipped by 4 bases and J by 2 bases; unmatched bases: 6. The DNA for the CDR3 is TGCGCCAGCAGCCCTACAGGGGGCTTTACCTACGAGCAGTACTTC. It encodes CASSPTGGFTYEQYF.

The genes are TRBV7-9 and TRBJ2-7; 7 bases line up with TRBD1. Germline V gene lookup returns CDR1 SEHNR and CDR2 FQNEAQ (reference sequence). This CDR3 is built from 14 residues. With 5 bases clipped from V and 2 bases from J, the junction kept 6 bases outside the gene matches. CDR3 region: CASSPPGTAYEQYF. The CDR3 DNA reads TGTGCCAGCAGCCCGCCCGGGACAGCCTACGAGCAGTACTTC.

The V gene is TRBV6-5, the J gene TRBJ2-1, with TRBD2 matching over 9 bases. CDR3 length: 14 residues. Losses at the gene ends were 4 bases for V and 6 bases for J; bases not matched to a gene: 4. CDR1 MNHEY and CDR2 SVGAGI come from the germline V gene. CDR3 region: CASSFSGRFNEQFF. The CDR3 coding sequence is TGTGCCAGCAGTTTTAGCGGGAGATTCAATGAGCAGTTCTTC.

This rearrangement joins TRBV4-3 to TRBJ1-2; D perhaps matches TRBD1 (5 bases). The CDR3 extends over 15 amino acids. Trimming stripped 0 bases from V and 8 bases from J, with 16 bases between. Germline V gene data show CDR1 as LGHNA and CDR2 as YSLEER. CDR3 coding DNA: TGCGCCAGCAGCCAAGATCGGGGGTGGGAGGGGGGCTACACCTTC. It specifies CASSQDRGWEGGYTF.

This rearrangement joins TRBV29-1 to TRBJ1-1; a weak D match, TRBD1 (6 bases). This CDR3 is built from 11 residues. The germline V gene encodes CDR1 SQVTM and CDR2 ANQGSEA. With 7 bases removed from V and 4 bases from J, the gap between germline ends came to 10 bases. CDR3 in DNA: TGCAGCGCCAAACAGGGCACTGAAGCTTTCTTT. Its protein is CSAKQGTEAFF. The full variable domain, in which reference TRBV29-1 and TRBJ1-1 provide the parts outside the CDR3, is SAVISQKPSRDICQRGTSLTIQCQVDSQVTMMFWYRQQPGQSLTLIATANQGSEATYESGFVIDKFPISRPNLTFSTLTVSNMSPEDSSIYLCSAKQGTEAFFGQGTRLTVV.

The CDR3 loop reads CASRPDRGRREQYF. DNA of the CDR3: TGTGCCAGCAGGCCTGACAGGGGGAGACGCGAGCAGTACTTC. J is TRBJ2-7 and V is TRBV6-6, with TRBD1 identical over 9 bases. Germline lookup yields CDR1 MNHNY and CDR2 SVGAGI (reference sequence). The CDR3 extends over 14 amino acids. Trimming removed 6 bases from V and 6 bases from J; junction bases left unmatched: 9.

The chain carries TRBV27 and TRBJ1-5; D remains unclear. CDR1 MNHEY and CDR2 SMNVEV come from the germline V gene (reference sequence). Between the trimmed V and J ends, which lost 10 bases and 0 bases, there was a span of 13 bases. The CDR3 spans 14 residues. This chain's CDR3 is CATGRLGSNQPQHF. For the CDR3, the DNA is TGTGCCACCGGCAGACTGGGTAGCAATCAGCCCCAGCATTTT.

V gene TRBV11-3 combines with J gene TRBJ1-2; unclear D gene. V was clipped by 3 bases and J by 0 bases, with 2 bases between them. This CDR3 region has 12 residues. Germline CDR1 reads SGHNT; CDR2 reads YENEEA. The CDR3 DNA sequence: TGTGCCAGCAGCTTCACTAACTATGGCTACACCTTC. Protein: CASSFTNYGYTF.